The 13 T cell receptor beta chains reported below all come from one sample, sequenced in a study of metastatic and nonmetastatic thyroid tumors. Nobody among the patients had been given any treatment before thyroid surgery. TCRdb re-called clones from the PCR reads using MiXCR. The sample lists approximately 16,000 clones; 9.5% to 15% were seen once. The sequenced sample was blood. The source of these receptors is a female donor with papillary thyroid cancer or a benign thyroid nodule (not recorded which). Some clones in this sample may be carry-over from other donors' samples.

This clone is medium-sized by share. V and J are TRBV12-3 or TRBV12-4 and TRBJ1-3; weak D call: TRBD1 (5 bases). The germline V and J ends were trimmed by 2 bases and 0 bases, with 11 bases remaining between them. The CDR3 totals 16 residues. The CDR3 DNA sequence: TGTGCCAGCAGTTTATCCCCAGACAGCTCTGGAAACACCATATATTTT. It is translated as CASSLSPDSSGNTIYF.

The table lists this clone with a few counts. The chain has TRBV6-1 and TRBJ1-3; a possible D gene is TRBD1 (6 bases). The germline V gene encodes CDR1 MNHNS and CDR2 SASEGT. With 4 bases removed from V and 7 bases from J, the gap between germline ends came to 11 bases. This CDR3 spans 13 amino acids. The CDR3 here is CASSADSRNTIYF. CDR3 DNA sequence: TGTGCCAGCAGTGCGGACAGTAGGAACACCATATATTTT.

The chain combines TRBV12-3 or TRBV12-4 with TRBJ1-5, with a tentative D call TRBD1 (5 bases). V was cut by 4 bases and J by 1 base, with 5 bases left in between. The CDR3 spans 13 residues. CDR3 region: CASSWDSNQPQHF. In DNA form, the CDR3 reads TGTGCCAGCAGTTGGGACAGCAATCAGCCCCAGCATTTT.

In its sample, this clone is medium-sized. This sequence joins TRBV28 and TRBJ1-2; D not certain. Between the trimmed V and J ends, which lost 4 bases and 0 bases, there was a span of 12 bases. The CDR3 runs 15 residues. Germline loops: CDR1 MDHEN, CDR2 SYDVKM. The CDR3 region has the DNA TGTGCCAGCAGTTCCCCCGCCCGCGCTAACTATGGCTACACCTTC. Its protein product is CASSSPARANYGYTF.

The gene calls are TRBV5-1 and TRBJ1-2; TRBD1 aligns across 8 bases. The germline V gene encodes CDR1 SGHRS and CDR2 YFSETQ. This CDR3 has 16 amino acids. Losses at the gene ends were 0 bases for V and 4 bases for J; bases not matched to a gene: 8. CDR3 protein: CASSLANPGQVYGYTF. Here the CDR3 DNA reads TGCGCCAGCAGCTTGGCTAATCCGGGACAGGTCTATGGCTACACCTTC.

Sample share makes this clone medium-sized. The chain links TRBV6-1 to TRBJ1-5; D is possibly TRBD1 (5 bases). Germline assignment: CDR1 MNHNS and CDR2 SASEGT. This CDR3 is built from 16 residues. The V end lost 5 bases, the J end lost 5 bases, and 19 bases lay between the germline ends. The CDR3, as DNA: TGTGCCAGCAGTTCCCCTCCGGGGCCGGGCGATCAGCCCCAGCATTTT. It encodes CASSSPPGPGDQPQHF.

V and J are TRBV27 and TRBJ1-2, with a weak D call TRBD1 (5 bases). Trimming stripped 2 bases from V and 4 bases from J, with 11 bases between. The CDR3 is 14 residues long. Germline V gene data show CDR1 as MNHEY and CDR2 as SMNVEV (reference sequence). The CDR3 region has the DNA TGTGCCAGCAGTTTACTTTCGGGGACCTATGGCTACACCTTC. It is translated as CASSLLSGTYGYTF.

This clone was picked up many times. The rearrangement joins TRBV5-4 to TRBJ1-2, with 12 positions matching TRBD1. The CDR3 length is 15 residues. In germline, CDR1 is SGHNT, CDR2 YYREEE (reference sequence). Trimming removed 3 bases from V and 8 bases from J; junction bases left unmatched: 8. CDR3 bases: TGTGCCAGCAGCTGGGCTCCGGGACAGGGGGCGGGCTACACCTTC. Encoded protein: CASSWAPGQGAGYTF.

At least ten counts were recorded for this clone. CDR3 residues: CASSPDRNYGYTF. The CDR3 DNA sequence: TGTGCCAGCAGCCCGGACAGAAACTATGGCTACACCTTC. This chain links TRBV7-9 with TRBJ1-2; TRBD1 might be the D (6 bases). The CDR3 runs 13 residues. Trimming cost V 5 bases and J 2 bases, with 9 bases left between them. Germline V lookup: CDR1 SEHNR, CDR2 FQNEAQ (reference sequence). Full variable domain (missing parts from reference TRBV7-9 and TRBJ1-2): DTGVSQNPRHKITKRGQNVTFRCDPISEHNRLYWYRQTLGQGPEFLTYFQNEAQLEKSRLLSDRFSAERPKGSFSTLEIQRTEQGDSAMYLCASSPDRNYGYTFGSGTRLTVV.

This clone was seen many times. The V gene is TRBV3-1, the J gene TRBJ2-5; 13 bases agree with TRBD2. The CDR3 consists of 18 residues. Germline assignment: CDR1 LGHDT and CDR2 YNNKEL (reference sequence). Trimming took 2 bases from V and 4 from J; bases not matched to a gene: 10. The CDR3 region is CASSQLWGTSGEGETQYF. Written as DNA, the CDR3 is TGTGCCAGCAGCCAACTGTGGGGGACTAGCGGGGAAGGAGAGACCCAGTACTTC.

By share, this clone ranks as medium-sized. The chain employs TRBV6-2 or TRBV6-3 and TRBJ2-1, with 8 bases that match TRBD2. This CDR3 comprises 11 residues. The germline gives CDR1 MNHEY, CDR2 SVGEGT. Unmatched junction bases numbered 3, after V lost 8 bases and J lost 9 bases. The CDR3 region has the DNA TGTGCCAGCGGCGGGAGGAGTGAGCAGTTCTTC. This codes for CASGGRSEQFF.

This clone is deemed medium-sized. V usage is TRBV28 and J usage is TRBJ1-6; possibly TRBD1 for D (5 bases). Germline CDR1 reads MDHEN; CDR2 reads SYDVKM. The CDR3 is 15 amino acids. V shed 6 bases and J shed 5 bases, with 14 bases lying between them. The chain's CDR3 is CASRPEGDHNSPLHF. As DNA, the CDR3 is TGTGCCAGCAGACCTGAAGGGGACCATAATTCACCCCTCCACTTT. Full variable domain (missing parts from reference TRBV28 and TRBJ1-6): DVKVTQSSRYLVKRTGEKVFLECVQDMDHENMFWYRQDPGLGLRLIYFSYDVKMKEKGDIPEGYSVSREKKERFSLILESASTNQTSMYLCASRPEGDHNSPLHFGNGTRLTVT.

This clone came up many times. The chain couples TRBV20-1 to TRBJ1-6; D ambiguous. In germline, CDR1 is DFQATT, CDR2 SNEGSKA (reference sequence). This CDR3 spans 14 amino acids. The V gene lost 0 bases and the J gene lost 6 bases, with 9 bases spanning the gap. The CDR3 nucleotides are TGCAGTGCTAGAGAGGGCCTGGGTAATTCACCCCTCCACTTT. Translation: CSAREGLGNSPLHF.